These 10 T cell receptor beta chains were sequenced from one sample in a study of blood T cells in healthy people across ages. A J-beta primer mix and a sample-barcoded 5' primer were used in a second PCR of roughly 6 to 12 cycles. TCRdb ran MiXCR on the 5' RACE reads and lists one entry per CDR3 protein. The data hold over 1,500,000 distinct CDR3 sequences, with around 50% observed a single time. Sequencing used blood. The source is a woman in her forties in good health.

A word on this clonotype: Germline is not matched at one junction end, which may reflect a read error. The chain has TRBV6-1 and TRBJ1-1; TRBD1 matches at 10 bases. Germline values: CDR1 MNHNS, CDR2 SASEGT. CDR3 size: 16 residues. As DNA, the CDR3 is TGTTCCAGCTGGTTTGGGACAGGGGTCTTGCACACTGAAGCTTTCTTT. Residues: CSSWFGTGVLHTEAFF.

This clonotype was recorded many times. The chain carries TRBV5-1 and TRBJ2-4, with a tentative D call TRBD1 (5 bases). V was shortened by 2 bases and J by 2 bases, with 8 bases between the two germline ends. This CDR3 is 14 amino acids long. Germline lookup yields CDR1 SGHRS and CDR2 YFSETQ. The CDR3 nucleotides read TGCGCCAGCAGCTTAACAGGAACCAAAAACATTCAGTACTTC. Translating gives CASSLTGTKNIQYF.

The rearrangement uses TRBV2 and TRBJ2-7; perhaps D is TRBD1 or TRBD2 (7 bases each). This CDR3 region has 16 residues. The V gene's germline CDR1 is SNHLY and CDR2 FYNNEI. The ends were cut back, 4 bases at V and 1 base at J, with 17 bases in the middle. As DNA, the CDR3 is TGTGCCAGCAGTGGCGGGGGACAGTCGCTTTCCTACGAGCAGTACTTC. Its translation is CASSGGGQSLSYEQYF.

The chain's CDR3 is CASSLGFAETQYF. The CDR3 DNA follows: TGTGCCAGCAGCTTAGGGTTTGCAGAGACCCAGTACTTC. This chain connects TRBV13 to TRBJ2-5; D not certain. Per the germline V gene, CDR1 is PRHDT and CDR2 is FYEKMQ (reference sequence). This CDR3 has 13 amino acids. V was pared by 0 bases and J by 4 bases, with 6 bases between.

This clonotype was picked up a small number of times. The chain couples TRBV18 to TRBJ2-7; the D gene is possibly TRBD2 (5 bases). The J call may be faulty, since TRBJ2-4 better matches the DNA end. This CDR3 region has 14 residues. Germline assignment: CDR1 KGHSH and CDR2 LQKENI. CDR3 DNA sequence: TGTGCCAGCTCACCAGCGAAGGGAGTCAACATTCAGTACTTC. Translated: CASSPAKGVNIQYF.

The V gene is TRBV5-1, the J gene TRBJ2-7; tentatively, D is TRBD2 (5 bases). Germline V gene data show CDR1 as SGHRS and CDR2 as YFSETQ. CDR3 length: 15 amino acids. Trimming cost V 0 bases and J 0 bases, with 10 bases left between them. The CDR3 loop is CASSLGFGSSYEQYF. For the CDR3, the DNA is TGCGCCAGCAGCTTGGGGTTTGGGAGCTCCTACGAGCAGTACTTC.

The V call is TRBV6-2 or TRBV6-3, the J call TRBJ2-5; possibly TRBD2 for D (6 bases). Trimming pared 2 bases from V and 11 bases from J, leaving 18 bases between. Germline loops: CDR1 MNHEY, CDR2 SVGEGT. This CDR3 contains 14 residues. The CDR3 region is CASSYAAFGSGQYF. CDR3 nucleotides: TGTGCCAGCAGTTACGCGGCTTTCGGGAGTGGGCAGTACTTC.

The rearrangement links TRBV4-1 to TRBJ2-7; D gene unclear. Germline CDR1 is MGHRA and CDR2 is YSYEKL. Deletions cut 1 base from V and 0 bases from J, with 13 bases between. The CDR3 extends over 16 amino acids. The CDR3 sequence is CASSQGLTESSYEQYF. The CDR3 nucleotides are TGCGCCAGCAGCCAAGGCTTAACAGAGAGCTCCTACGAGCAGTACTTC.

In its sample, this clonotype was seen once. The V and J genes are TRBV6-2 or TRBV6-3 and TRBJ1-5; D not certain. The CDR3 spans 14 residues. Germline V CDR1 and CDR2: MNHEY, SVGEGT. The V end was cut by 6 bases, the J end by 1 base, with 10 bases between. The chain's CDR3 is CASSYAGSNQPQHF. In nucleotides, the CDR3 is TGTGCCAGCAGCTACGCCGGCAGCAATCAGCCCCAGCATTTT.

The J gene is TRBJ1-5, the V gene TRBV6-5; 10 bases fit TRBD1. This CDR3 comprises 14 residues. The germline V gene has CDR1 MNHEY and CDR2 SVGAGI. V shed 6 bases, J shed 5 bases, and the junction held 4 bases outside the gene matches. The CDR3 DNA follows: TGTGCCAGCAGGATGACAGGGGGCCATCAGCCCCAGCATTTT. Protein sequence: CASRMTGGHQPQHF.